This T cell receptor beta chain was recorded in a study of CD8 T cells in ankylosing spondylitis. General study points: Reportedly, disease-linked clones are significantly enriched in ankylosing spondylitis patients' matched synovial fluid.

This CDR3 has 11 amino acids. Trimming removed 3 bases from V and 10 bases from J, with 8 bases in between. Germline assignment: CDR1 SGHDT and CDR2 YYEEEE. From the 5' RACE reads, TCRdb called clonotypes with MiXCR, one entry per CDR3 protein. The repertoire holds about 240,000 distinct CDR3 sequences, with roughly 8.6% as singletons. This clonotype has ten or more counts. Its antigen is undetermined. Sequenced material: blood, either unsorted or a sorted T cell fraction (not recorded which). This receptor was obtained from a male donor with ankylosing spondylitis or in good health (not recorded which). This chain joins TRBV5-6 and TRBJ2-1; no definite D call. CDR3 loop: CASSSRLEQFF. The CDR3 DNA sequence: TGTGCCAGCAGCTCACGACTGGAGCAGTTCTTC. Supplemented by reference TRBV5-6 and TRBJ2-1, the full variable domain reads DAGVTQSPTHLIKTRGQQVTLRCSPKSGHDTVSWYQQALGQGPQFIFQYYEEEERQRGNFPDRFSGHQFPNYSSELNVNALLLGDSALYLCASSSRLEQFFGPGTRLTVL.